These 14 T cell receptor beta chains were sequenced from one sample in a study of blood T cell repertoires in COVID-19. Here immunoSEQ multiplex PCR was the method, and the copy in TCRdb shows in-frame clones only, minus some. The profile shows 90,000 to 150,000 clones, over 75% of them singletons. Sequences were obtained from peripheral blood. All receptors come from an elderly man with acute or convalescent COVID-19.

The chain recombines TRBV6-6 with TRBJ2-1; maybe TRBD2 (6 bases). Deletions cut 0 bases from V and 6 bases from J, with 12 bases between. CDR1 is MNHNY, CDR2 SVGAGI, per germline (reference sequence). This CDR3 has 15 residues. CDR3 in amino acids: CASSYSGGMGNEQFF. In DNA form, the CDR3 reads TGTGCCAGCAGTTACTCGGGGGGAATGGGCAATGAGCAGTTCTTC.

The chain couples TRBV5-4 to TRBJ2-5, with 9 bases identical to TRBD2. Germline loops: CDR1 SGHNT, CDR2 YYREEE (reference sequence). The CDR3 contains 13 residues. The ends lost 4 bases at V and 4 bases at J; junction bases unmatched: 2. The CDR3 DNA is TGTGCCAGCAGCGGCGGGAGGGGAGAGACCCAGTACTTC. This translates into CASSGGRGETQYF.

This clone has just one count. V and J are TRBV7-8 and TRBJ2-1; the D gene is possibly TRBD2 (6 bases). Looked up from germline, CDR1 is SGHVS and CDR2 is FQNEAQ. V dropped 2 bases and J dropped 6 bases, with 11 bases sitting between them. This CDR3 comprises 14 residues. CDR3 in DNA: TGTGCCAGCAGCTTATCGGGGGTCGTCAATGAGCAGTTCTTC. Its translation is CASSLSGVVNEQFF.

CDR3 nucleotides: TGTGCCAGCAGTGAAGGACAGGGGGCGCGGAATGAGCAGTTCTTC. The encoded protein is CASSEGQGARNEQFF. The genes are TRBV25-1 and TRBJ2-1; 11 nucleotides match TRBD1. Trimming removed 2 bases from V and 7 bases from J; junction bases left unmatched: 4. Germline CDR1 and CDR2: MGHDK and SYGVNS. This CDR3 is built from 15 residues.

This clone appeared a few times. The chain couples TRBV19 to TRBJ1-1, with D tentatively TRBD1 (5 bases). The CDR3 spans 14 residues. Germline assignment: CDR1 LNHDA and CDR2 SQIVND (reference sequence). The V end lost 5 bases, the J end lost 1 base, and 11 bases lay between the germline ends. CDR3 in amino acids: CASSSQGRNTEAFF. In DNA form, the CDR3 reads TGTGCCAGTAGTTCCCAGGGCCGGAACACTGAAGCTTTCTTT.

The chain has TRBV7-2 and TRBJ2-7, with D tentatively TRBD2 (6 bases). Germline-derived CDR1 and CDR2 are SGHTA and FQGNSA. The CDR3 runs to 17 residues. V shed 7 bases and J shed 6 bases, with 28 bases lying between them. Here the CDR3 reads CASTSRTGDLGSSEQYF. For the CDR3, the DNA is TGTGCCAGCACCTCAAGGACGGGGGACCTGGGGAGCTCCGAGCAGTACTTC.

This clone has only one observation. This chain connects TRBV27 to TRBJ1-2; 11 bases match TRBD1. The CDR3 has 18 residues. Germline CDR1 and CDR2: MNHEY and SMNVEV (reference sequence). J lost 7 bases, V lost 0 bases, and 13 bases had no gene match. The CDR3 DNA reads TGTGCCAGCAGTTTATCCGGAGCCGGGACAGGGGGTTTTCGTGGCTACACCTTC. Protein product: CASSLSGAGTGGFRGYTF.

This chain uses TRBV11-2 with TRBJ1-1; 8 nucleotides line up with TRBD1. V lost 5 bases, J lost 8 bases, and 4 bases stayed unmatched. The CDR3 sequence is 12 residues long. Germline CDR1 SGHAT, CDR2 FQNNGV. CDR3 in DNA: TGTGCCAGCAGCCTCGGACAGGGAGAAGCTTTCTTT. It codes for CASSLGQGEAFF.

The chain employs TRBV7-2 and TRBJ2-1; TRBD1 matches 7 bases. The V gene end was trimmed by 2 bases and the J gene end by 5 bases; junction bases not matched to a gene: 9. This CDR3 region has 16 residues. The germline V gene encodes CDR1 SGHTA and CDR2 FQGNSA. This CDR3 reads CASSLQPTGSNNEQFF. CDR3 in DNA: TGTGCCAGCAGCTTACAGCCGACAGGGTCCAACAATGAGCAGTTCTTC.

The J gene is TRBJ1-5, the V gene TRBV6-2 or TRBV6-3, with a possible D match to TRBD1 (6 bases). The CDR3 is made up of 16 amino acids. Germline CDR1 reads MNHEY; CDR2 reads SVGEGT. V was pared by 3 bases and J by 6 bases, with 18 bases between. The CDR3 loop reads CASSYGQIRLGQPQHF. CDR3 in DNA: TGTGCCAGCAGTTATGGACAGATCCGCCTCGGTCAGCCCCAGCATTTT.

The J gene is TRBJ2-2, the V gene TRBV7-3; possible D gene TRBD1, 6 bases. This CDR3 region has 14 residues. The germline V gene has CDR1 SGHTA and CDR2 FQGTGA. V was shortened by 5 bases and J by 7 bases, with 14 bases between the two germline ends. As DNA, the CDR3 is TGTGCCAGCAGCCCGGCCAGGGGTTTCGGGGAGCTGTTTTTT. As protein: CASSPARGFGELFF.

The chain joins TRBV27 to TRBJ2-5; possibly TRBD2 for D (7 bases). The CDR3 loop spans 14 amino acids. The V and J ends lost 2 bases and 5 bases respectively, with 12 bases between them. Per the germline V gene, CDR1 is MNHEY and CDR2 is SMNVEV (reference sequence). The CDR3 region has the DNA TGTGCCAGCAGTTTACGGGGGGCCTGGGAGACCCAGTACTTC. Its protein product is CASSLRGAWETQYF.

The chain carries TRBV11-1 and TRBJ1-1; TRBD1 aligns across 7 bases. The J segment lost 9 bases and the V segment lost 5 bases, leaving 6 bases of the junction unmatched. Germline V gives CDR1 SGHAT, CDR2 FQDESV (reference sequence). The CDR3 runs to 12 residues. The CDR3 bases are TGTGCCAGCAGCCAGCAGACAGGGAAAGCTTTCTTT. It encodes CASSQQTGKAFF.

CDR3 amino acids: CASSIGTVQETQYF. DNA of the CDR3: TGTGCCAGCAGTATCGGGACAGTACAAGAGACCCAGTACTTC. The gene calls are TRBV5-8 and TRBJ2-5; TRBD1 agrees at 7 bases. CDR1 and CDR2 from the germline V gene are SGHTS and YDEGEE. There are 14 residues in the CDR3. The ends lost 5 bases at V and 2 bases at J; junction bases unmatched: 6. The full variable domain, in which reference TRBV5-8 and TRBJ2-5 provide the parts outside the CDR3, is EAGVTQSPTHLIKTRGQQATLRCSPISGHTSVYWYQQALGLGLQFLLWYDEGEERNRGNFPPRFSGRQFPNYSSELNVNALELEDSALYLCASSIGTVQETQYFGPGTRLLVL.